This entry lists 9 T cell receptor beta chains sequenced from one sample in a study of cytomegalovirus exposure and HLA in healthy donors. 13 Jbeta primers and 60 Vbeta primers were used for the PCR. The table came from immunoSEQ multiplex PCR; TCRdb's copy has only in-frame clones and leaves some out. The sample holds about 83,000 clones, 78% seen once. Material for sequencing was PBMCs. All receptors come from a man aged 18 to 30 in good health and CMV-seropositive.

The V call is TRBV13, the J call TRBJ2-1; 10 nucleotides line up with TRBD2. Trimming removed 2 bases from V and 5 bases from J; junction bases left unmatched: 6. Per germline, CDR1 PRHDT and CDR2 FYEKMQ (reference sequence). The CDR3 is 16 residues long. CDR3 protein: CASSLNPGLANNEQFF. CDR3 nucleotides: TGTGCCAGCAGCTTAAACCCGGGACTAGCGAACAATGAGCAGTTCTTC.

This chain links TRBV15 with TRBJ1-5; TRBD1 might be the D (5 bases). This CDR3 is built from 14 residues. Germline CDR1 is LNHNV and CDR2 is YYDKDF (reference sequence). Trimming took 6 bases from V and 6 from J, leaving 15 bases between them. This CDR3 reads CATSSRQRTQPQHF. The CDR3 bases are TGTGCCACCAGTAGCAGACAGAGGACTCAGCCCCAGCATTTT.

Worth noting for this clone: The CDR3 end shows no conserved phenylalanine or tryptophan, and so a read error is likely. J is TRBJ1-5 and V is TRBV4-1; D might be TRBD1 (6 bases). Germline V gene sequence: CDR1 MGHRA, CDR2 YSYEKL. The CDR3 runs to 17 residues. The V end lost 1 base, the J end lost 5 bases, and 18 bases lay between the germline ends. CDR3 region: CASSQVPARGHYQPQHV. The CDR3 bases are TGCGCCAGCAGCCAAGTCCCGGCCAGGGGACATTATCAGCCCCAGCATGTT.

This clone was seen more than once but under ten times. This chain joins TRBV25-1 and TRBJ1-2; the D gene is possibly TRBD1 (6 bases). From germline, CDR1 is MGHDK and CDR2 SYGVNS. V was pared by 6 bases and J by 0 bases, with 14 bases between. The CDR3 has 15 residues. The CDR3 here is CASRSTGITNYGYTF. In DNA, the CDR3 is TGTGCCAGCAGATCTACAGGGATTACTAACTATGGCTACACCTTC.

This clone was picked up one time. CDR3 coding DNA: TGTGCCAGCAGTGACCCCGGACAGACCTACGAGCAGTACTTC. Encoded protein: CASSDPGQTYEQYF. The rearrangement uses TRBV6-1 and TRBJ2-7, with D tentatively TRBD1 (6 bases). V gave up 3 bases and J gave up 2 bases, with 11 bases separating them. Germline loops: CDR1 MNHNS, CDR2 SASEGT. This CDR3 has 14 residues.

The rearrangement uses TRBV9 and TRBJ1-1; 7 bases line up with TRBD1. The CDR3 has 14 amino acids. CDR1 is SGDLS, CDR2 YYNGEE, per germline. V shed 6 bases and J 1 base; nucleotides not matched to a gene: 6. The CDR3 here is CASTLTGTNTEAFF. The CDR3 DNA reads TGTGCCAGCACCCTGACAGGGACGAACACTGAAGCTTTCTTT. The complete variable domain, with remaining parts taken from reference TRBV9 and TRBJ1-1, reads DSGVTQTPKHLITATGQRVTLRCSPRSGDLSVYWYQQSLDQGLQFLIQYYNGEERAKGNILERFSAQQFPDLHSELNLSSLELGDSALYFCASTLTGTNTEAFFGQGTRLTVV.

The chain joins TRBV9 to TRBJ2-7; maybe TRBD2 (7 bases). Trimming pared 3 bases from V and 0 bases from J, leaving 13 bases between. Looked up from germline, CDR1 is SGDLS and CDR2 is YYNGEE. The CDR3 is 15 residues long. The CDR3 is CASSAAAGASYEQYF. The CDR3 DNA sequence: TGTGCCAGCAGCGCCGCCGCGGGGGCCTCCTACGAGCAGTACTTC.

The CDR3 nucleotides are TGTGCCAGCAGCCAAGAAGAAACAGCGGGCTCCTACGAGCAGTACTTC. Encoded protein: CASSQEETAGSYEQYF. The chain combines TRBV4-2 with TRBJ2-7; maybe TRBD2 (6 bases). The ends were cut back, 0 bases at V and 0 bases at J, with 12 bases in the middle. The V gene's germline CDR1 is LGHNA and CDR2 YNFKEQ. The CDR3 loop spans 16 amino acids.

The chain uses TRBV7-9 and TRBJ2-1, with a possible D match to TRBD2 (5 bases). Germline CDR1 reads SEHNR; CDR2 reads FQNEAQ (reference sequence). CDR3 length equals 14 residues. V lost 1 base to trimming and J lost 9 bases, with 13 bases between them. DNA of the CDR3: TGTGCCAGCAGCTTAGTACGTGACTACGGTGAGCAGTTCTTC. Translated, it gives CASSLVRDYGEQFF.